The TCR beta chain under discussion was sequenced for a study of blood T cell repertoires in COVID-19. Whole-study context: Samples representing acute and convalescent COVID-19 were sourced from the United States, Italy and Spain. T cells, B-cell-depleted T cells, or PBMCs provided the cDNA or gDNA that served as material.

Trimming removed 4 bases from V and 3 bases from J; junction bases left unmatched: 16. Per germline, CDR1 SEHNR and CDR2 FQNEAQ (reference sequence). This CDR3 has 18 residues. As handled by the study authors: Estimated nucleated cell counts came from reference gene primer amplification. Libraries were prepared by immunoSEQ multiplex PCR; TCRdb keeps only in-frame clonotypes and omits some of them. From that table come the V and J calls and clone size; the DNA was used to work out D and trimming. The sample has about 120,000 clones, around four fifths seen once; the top ten hold around 25%. The sequence came from a human donor in a cohort sampled during active COVID-19. This sequence joins TRBV7-9 and TRBJ2-3, with TRBD1 matching 7 bases. Sequences were obtained from peripheral blood. The CDR3 spells CASSSTISTGVRTDTQYF. The CDR3 region has the DNA TGTGCCAGCAGCTCGACCATTTCAACAGGGGTCCGTACAGATACGCAGTATTTT.